The clone carrying this T cell receptor beta chain was seen at least ten times. The antigen is unknown. As TCR cDNA was made by 5'RACE template switching, a universal primer site and UMIs were added. One entry per CDR3 protein, called by TCRdb with MiXCR from the 5' RACE reads. The table has around 530,000 distinct CDR3 sequences, about a sixth seen once. The ends were cut back, 0 bases at V and 3 bases at J, with 12 bases in the middle. CDR1 SGHRS and CDR2 YFSETQ come from the germline V gene. CDR3 size: 15 residues. This entry belongs to a study of T cells after yellow fever vaccination. General study results and limits: Re-detected after boosting: most primary clones, around 97% of CD4 and less than 90% of CD8. CD4 and CD8 compartments shared a small share of clonotypes, likely from convergent recombination.

The J gene is TRBJ2-5, the V gene TRBV5-1, with D unclear. The sequence came from a man aged 18 to 29 who received the YFV17D yellow fever vaccine. Sample: PBMCs, taken 4 to 6 days after the first yellow fever vaccination. CDR3 nucleotides: TGCGCCAGCAGCTTGGCTAGGCGGATCGAAGAGACCCAGTACTTC. It specifies CASSLARRIEETQYF.